What follows are 20 T cell receptor beta chains derived from one specimen sequenced in a study of blood T cell repertoires in COVID-19. Sequencing used immunoSEQ multiplex PCR; TCRdb keeps in-frame clones, though not all of them. The sample has more than 200,000 clones, roughly 80% seen once; the top ten hold 8.9%. Specimen: peripheral blood. These TCRs come from an older man with acute or convalescent COVID-19.

A few counts support this clone. The chain has TRBV19 and TRBJ1-2, with no clear D. Looked up from germline, CDR1 is LNHDA and CDR2 is SQIVND (reference sequence). V was shortened by 2 bases and J by 4 bases, with 23 bases between the two germline ends. The CDR3 is made up of 18 amino acids. As DNA, the CDR3 is TGTGCCAGTAGTATAACTCCCGGACTCCGAAAACCATCCTATGGCTACACCTTC. This encodes CASSITPGLRKPSYGYTF.

V usage is TRBV19 and J usage is TRBJ1-2, with D perhaps matching TRBD1 (5 bases). V lost 8 bases and J 7 bases, leaving 14 bases between the germline ends. Germline CDR1 reads LNHDA; CDR2 reads SQIVND (reference sequence). The CDR3 extends over 12 amino acids. In nucleotides, the CDR3 is TGTGCCAGTCAATCAGGGTTACTTGGCTACACCTTC. This gives the protein CASQSGLLGYTF.

The rearrangement links TRBV7-9 to TRBJ2-7; D not certain. This CDR3 spans 13 amino acids. Trimming stripped 3 bases from V and 1 base from J, with 7 bases between. CDR1 and CDR2 from the germline V gene are SEHNR and FQNEAQ (reference sequence). CDR3 residues: CASSLGPSYEQYF. The CDR3 nucleotides are TGTGCCAGCAGCTTGGGCCCTTCCTACGAGCAGTACTTC.

Written as DNA, the CDR3 is TGTGCCAGCAAACAGGGTTACACCGGGGAGCTGTTTTTT. It encodes CASKQGYTGELFF. This sequence joins TRBV18 and TRBJ2-2; weak D call: TRBD1 (6 bases). Germline CDR1 is KGHSH and CDR2 is LQKENI. V gave up 8 bases and J gave up 3 bases, with 10 bases separating them. The length of the CDR3 is 13 residues.

CDR3 in amino acids: CASSTGTGVSPLHF. CDR3 in DNA: TGTGCCAGCAGCACCGGGACAGGGGTTTCACCCCTCCACTTT. The chain has TRBV5-4 and TRBJ1-6; 10 bases are shared with TRBD1. Trimming took 4 bases from V and 9 from J; bases not matched to a gene: 4. The CDR3 spans 14 residues. Germline V gene data show CDR1 as SGHNT and CDR2 as YYREEE (reference sequence). Variable domain in full (rest from reference TRBV5-4 and TRBJ1-6): ETGVTQSPTHLIKTRGQQVTLRCSSQSGHNTVSWYQQALGQGPQFIFQYYREEENGRGNFPPRFSGLQFPNYSSELNVNALELDDSALYLCASSTGTGVSPLHFGNGTRLTVT.

The rearrangement links TRBV5-1 to TRBJ2-2; 11 nucleotides line up with TRBD2. The germline gives CDR1 SGHRS, CDR2 YFSETQ. The CDR3 loop spans 15 amino acids. The trim removed 6 bases at V and 5 bases at J, leaving 6 bases unmatched. The CDR3 protein is CASTTGTSGTGELFF. The CDR3 DNA is TGCGCCAGCACCACGGGGACTAGCGGAACCGGGGAGCTGTTTTTT.

The chain combines TRBV25-1 with TRBJ2-7; no clear D gene. The V end was cut by 3 bases, the J end by 2 bases, with 8 bases between. Per the germline V gene, CDR1 is MGHDK and CDR2 is SYGVNS. The length of the CDR3 is 13 residues. DNA for the CDR3: TGTGCCAGCAGTGATCTGAGAGCCTACGAGCAGTACTTC. The encoded protein is CASSDLRAYEQYF.

The J gene is TRBJ2-7, the V gene TRBV30; TRBD1 aligns across 8 bases. The CDR3 is 12 amino acids. Germline V gene data show CDR1 as GTSNPN and CDR2 as SVGIG (reference sequence). The V and J ends lost 1 base and 9 bases, in that order; junction bases with no gene match: 5. The CDR3 protein is CAWSAGQGRQYF. The CDR3 DNA follows: TGTGCCTGGAGTGCTGGACAGGGAAGGCAGTACTTC.

The CDR3 region has the DNA TGTGCCAGCAGCTTGGGCAGGGTAGGTCTACCCCAGCATTTT. Its protein is CASSLGRVGLPQHF. The chain combines TRBV5-8 with TRBJ1-5; a possible D gene is TRBD1 (5 bases). Germline V gives CDR1 SGHTS, CDR2 YDEGEE. V lost 0 bases and J lost 10, with 14 bases in between. This CDR3 contains 14 residues.

This clone was detected only a few times. The chain recombines TRBV10-3 with TRBJ1-5; D remains ambiguous. The germline gives CDR1 ENHRY, CDR2 SYGVKD. The CDR3 is 15 amino acids. V lost 2 bases and J 7 bases, leaving 15 bases between the germline ends. CDR3 amino acids: CAISERDSGQQPQHF. As DNA, the CDR3 is TGTGCCATCAGTGAGCGGGATAGCGGGCAGCAGCCCCAGCATTTT.

V usage is TRBV4-1 and J usage is TRBJ1-4, with D hard to call. Germline lookup yields CDR1 MGHRA and CDR2 YSYEKL. This CDR3 spans 15 amino acids. The V end lost 1 base, the J end lost 0 bases, and 6 bases lay between the germline ends. CDR3 bases: TGCGCCAGCAGCCAAGGAGAGGCAACTAATGAAAAACTGTTTTTT. This sequence encodes CASSQGEATNEKLFF.

This chain connects TRBV27 to TRBJ2-7, with 8 bases that match TRBD2. The CDR3 has 16 residues. V shed 6 bases and J 2 bases; nucleotides not matched to a gene: 12. CDR1 is MNHEY and CDR2 is SMNVEV in the germline V gene (reference sequence). In DNA, the CDR3 is TGTGCCAGCAGCCGGTCTGGACTAGCTAGGACCTACGAGCAGTACTTC. Translating it yields CASSRSGLARTYEQYF.

This clone appeared once. The chain has TRBV4-1 and TRBJ1-3; 10 bases match TRBD1. The CDR3 loop spans 16 amino acids. Germline V gene lookup returns CDR1 MGHRA and CDR2 YSYEKL. V dropped 4 bases and J dropped 0; count of bases not matched to a gene: 3. In DNA form, the CDR3 reads TGCGCCAGCAGCCGGGGACAGGGGACCTCTGGAAACACCATATATTTT. Protein sequence: CASSRGQGTSGNTIYF.

The chain couples TRBV18 to TRBJ1-1; 7 nucleotides align to TRBD1. The length of the CDR3 is 16 residues. Germline V gives CDR1 KGHSH, CDR2 LQKENI. With 2 bases clipped from V and 5 bases from J, the junction kept 11 bases outside the gene matches. CDR3 nucleotide sequence: TGTGCCAGCTCACCAATTCCGACCAGGGGGAAAACTGAAGCTTTCTTT. Its translation: CASSPIPTRGKTEAFF.

The chain carries TRBV3-1 (or the pseudogene TRBV3-2) and TRBJ2-7; TRBD1 aligns across 8 bases. J lost 2 bases, V lost 0 bases, and 9 bases had no gene match. CDR1 and CDR2 from the germline V gene are LGHDT and YNNKEL (reference sequence). The CDR3 length is 17 residues. The CDR3 loop is CASSQESLRQGTYEQYF. DNA of the CDR3: TGTGCCAGCAGCCAAGAAAGCTTACGACAGGGGACCTACGAGCAGTACTTC.

V and J are TRBV7-9 and TRBJ1-3, with D possibly matching TRBD1 (6 bases). This CDR3 comprises 16 residues. V lost 3 bases and J lost 0, with 12 bases in between. Germline V gives CDR1 SEHNR, CDR2 FQNEAQ (reference sequence). The CDR3 spells CASSFPGAFSGNTIYF. In DNA form, the CDR3 reads TGTGCCAGCAGCTTCCCAGGGGCCTTCTCTGGAAACACCATATATTTT.

The chain has TRBV4-1 and TRBJ2-3; D not resolved. From germline, CDR1 is MGHRA and CDR2 YSYEKL. The CDR3 runs 14 residues. V lost 4 bases and J lost 2, with 10 bases in between. The CDR3 region has the DNA TGCGCCAGCAGCCCTCTAGTTATCACAGATACGCAGTATTTT. It yields the protein CASSPLVITDTQYF.

The rearrangement links TRBV6-1 to TRBJ1-3; D call uncertain. Trimming left V 2 bases short and J 0 bases short, with 14 bases between. The CDR3 sequence is 17 residues long. Germline V lookup: CDR1 MNHNS, CDR2 SASEGT. The CDR3: CASSEPSVRDSGNTIYF. The CDR3 DNA follows: TGTGCCAGCAGTGAACCGTCGGTGAGAGACTCTGGAAACACCATATATTTT.

This clone was recorded only once. The chain recombines TRBV7-9 with TRBJ1-5; D is uncertain. The V end was cut by 1 base, the J end by 2 bases, with 18 bases between. Per the germline V gene, CDR1 is SEHNR and CDR2 is FQNEAQ (reference sequence). This CDR3 has 18 amino acids. For the CDR3, the DNA is TGTGCCAGCAGCTTAGGAGGGTGGCTTTCCTCTGGCAATCAGCCCCAGCATTTT. It is translated as CASSLGGWLSSGNQPQHF. Using reference TRBV7-9 and TRBJ1-5 for the parts outside the CDR3, the full variable domain is DTGVSQNPRHKITKRGQNVTFRCDPISEHNRLYWYRQTLGQGPEFLTYFQNEAQLEKSRLLSDRFSAERPKGSFSTLEIQRTEQGDSAMYLCASSLGGWLSSGNQPQHFGDGTRLSIL.

The V call is TRBV24-1, the J call TRBJ2-5; 7 nucleotides align to TRBD2. Germline values: CDR1 KGHDR, CDR2 SFDVKD. V was pared by 5 bases and J by 5 bases, with 4 bases of the junction left unmatched. This CDR3 contains 13 residues. The CDR3, as DNA: TGTGCCACCAGTGGGGGGGGACCCGAGACCCAGTACTTC. Its protein product is CATSGGGPETQYF.